This is a list of T cell receptor beta chains from one sample in a study of shared clonotypes between healthy human individuals. The data were produced by immunoSEQ multiplex PCR, yet TCRdb's version contains in-frame clones alone and is incomplete. The data show about 580,000 clones, roughly 98% seen once. The sequenced material came from naive CD8+ T cells sorted from blood. These receptors originate from a man aged 30 to 39 in good health. Each CDR3 is given with its conserved first and last residue. A D gene is named only where the DNA matches it firmly. A clone size is listed for some rows: how often the clone was seen (once, few, many), or a class if it is expanded.

size	D	V	J	DNA	CDR3
.	TRBD1	TRBV28	TRBJ2-7	TGTGCCAGCAGTCCCCCAGGACAGGGGGCCCACGAGCAGTACTTC	CASSPPGQGAHEQYF
.	.	TRBV5-6	TRBJ2-2	TGTGCCAGCAGCCCGGGCGCCCGGGAAGGAGGGAACGGCGGGGAGCTGTTTTTT	CASSPGAREGGNGGELFF
.	TRBD2	TRBV7-9	TRBJ2-7	TGTGCCAGCAGCCATAAGCGGGAGGGCCCCCTCGAGCAGTACTTC	CASSHKREGPLEQYF
.	TRBD1	TRBV5-1	TRBJ2-2	TGCGCCAGCAGCTTTACAGGGGGCGGGGAGCTGTTTTTT	CASSFTGGGELFF
once	.	TRBV5-6	TRBJ2-1	TGTGCCAGCAGCGGATCGACCCTCCGGTATGAGCAGTTCTTC	CASSGSTLRYEQFF
.	TRBD1	TRBV15	TRBJ2-2	TGTGCCACCAGCAGAGTGGAAACAGGGGCGGGCACCGGGGAGCTGTTTTTT	CATSRVETGAGTGELFF
.	.	TRBV6-1	TRBJ2-1	TGTGCCAGCCTTGGGACACCCTACAATGAGCAGTTCTTC	CASLGTPYNEQFF
.	TRBD1	TRBV4-1	TRBJ2-1	TGCGCCAGCAGCCAAGTGGACAGGGTTAATGAGCAGTTCTTC	CASSQVDRVNEQFF
.	TRBD2	TRBV12-5	TRBJ2-1	TGTGCTAGTGGTTGGACTACCGGGACTAGGGACTCCTACAATGAGCAGTTCTTC	CASGWTTGTRDSYNEQFF
.	.	TRBV11-2	TRBJ1-1	TGTGCCAGCAGCTTAGGATCAGGGCGGGGGTACTTGAACACTGAAGCTTTCTTT	CASSLGSGRGYLNTEAFF
.	.	TRBV7-2	TRBJ2-7	TGTGCCAGCAGCGAGCTAGCAGCGTCCTACGAGCAGTACTTC	CASSELAASYEQYF
.	.	TRBV10-3	TRBJ2-1	TGTGCCATCACACGCGGCAGCGGGCCCTACAATGAGCAGTTCTTC	CAITRGSGPYNEQFF
.	.	TRBV14	TRBJ1-4	TGTGCCAGCAGAGCCTCGGACTCCAAGTATGAAAAACTGTTTTTT	CASRASDSKYEKLFF
once	TRBD1	TRBV6-5	TRBJ2-5	TGTGCCAGCAGCACGACAGGGGGGAGTCGAGAGACCCAGTACTTC	CASSTTGGSRETQYF
.	.	TRBV7-9	TRBJ2-7	TGTGCCAGCAGCTCCCCGGGTTTCTCCTACGAGCAGTACTTC	CASSSPGFSYEQYF
.	TRBD2	TRBV29-1	TRBJ2-7	TGCAGCGCCAACCCTAGCGGGGCACCCTACGAGCAGTACTTC	CSANPSGAPYEQYF
.	TRBD1	TRBV7-2	TRBJ2-5	TGTGCCAGCAGCTTAAGACAGGGGGCCAGAGAGACCCAGTACTTC	CASSLRQGARETQYF
.	TRBD2	TRBV9	TRBJ2-3	TGTGCCAGCAGCGCCCTAGCGGAGATCACAGATACGCAGTATTTT	CASSALAEITDTQYF
.	.	TRBV9	TRBJ2-1	TGTGCCAGCAGCGCTGGGATCGCCTGGGGGGATGAGCAGTTCTTC	CASSAGIAWGDEQFF
.	.	TRBV5-1	TRBJ2-5	TGCGCCAGCAGCTGGACTGACAGACAAGAGACCCAGTACTTC	CASSWTDRQETQYF
.	TRBD2	TRBV4-1	TRBJ2-1	TGCGCCAGCACATGGGTGACTAGCGACTCCTACAATGAGCAGTTCTTC	CASTWVTSDSYNEQFF
.	TRBD1	TRBV13	TRBJ2-7	TGTGCCAGCAGCGAGGCCGGGACAGGGAGCTACGAGCAGTACTTC	CASSEAGTGSYEQYF